A single sample is the source of the 20 T cell receptor beta chains below, sequenced in a study of patients and donors after allogeneic stem cell transplantation. TCRdb independently ran MiXCR on the RT-PCR reads; one entry per CDR3 protein. The sample holds 800,000 to 1,000,000 distinct CDR3 sequences, roughly 17% seen once. Sequenced input: blood, either unsorted or a sorted T cell fraction (not recorded which). The receptors derive from a human donor who was either an allogeneic HSCT recipient or a stem cell or donor lymphocyte infusion donor (not recorded which). It is not recorded whose cells these are; they may come from a transplant donor.

In its sample, this clonotype was seen a few times. The chain links TRBV7-7 to TRBJ1-4; 7 bases line up with TRBD1. Trimming at V came to 5 bases and at J to 6 bases, leaving 6 bases not matched to a gene. The CDR3 runs to 14 residues. Germline CDR1 reads SSHAT; CDR2 reads FNYEAQ (reference sequence). CDR3 loop: CASSPGGQHEKLFF. The CDR3, as DNA: TGTGCCAGCAGCCCAGGGGGACAACATGAAAAACTGTTTTTT.

A few counts support this clonotype. The rearrangement uses TRBV5-1 and TRBJ2-7; TRBD1 aligns across 10 bases. Germline loops: CDR1 SGHRS, CDR2 YFSETQ. The CDR3 covers 15 residues. V lost 4 bases, J lost 3 bases, and 7 bases stayed unmatched. The chain's CDR3 is CASSRDRGFDYEQYF. The CDR3 region has the DNA TGCGCCAGCAGCCGGGACAGGGGATTTGACTACGAGCAGTACTTC.

The chain carries TRBV6-2 or TRBV6-3 and TRBJ2-1, with 7 bases that match TRBD2. V trimming: 6 bases; J trimming: 8 bases; junction bases outside the gene matches: 4. Per germline, CDR1 MNHEY and CDR2 SVGEGT. This CDR3 is built from 12 residues. CDR3 in amino acids: CASRKGRDEQFF. The CDR3 DNA sequence: TGTGCCAGCAGAAAGGGGAGGGATGAGCAGTTCTTC.

The sample holds a few counts of this clonotype. V is TRBV27 and J is TRBJ2-2; TRBD1 matches at 11 bases. The germline CDR1 and CDR2 sequences are MNHEY and SMNVEV (reference sequence). CDR3 length: 16 residues. The V segment lost 6 bases and the J segment 7 bases; nucleotides outside the gene matches: 10. The CDR3 DNA reads TGTGCCAGCAGCCCAGGACAGGGGGCGCGGGGCGGGGAGCTGTTTTTT. It yields the protein CASSPGQGARGGELFF.

This clonotype occurred many times. The chain links TRBV29-1 to TRBJ2-1; the D gene is possibly TRBD2 (6 bases). V was clipped by 3 bases and J by 7 bases, with 13 bases between them. Germline V gene data show CDR1 as SQVTM and CDR2 as ANQGSEA. This CDR3 region has 13 residues. DNA for the CDR3: TGCAGCGTTGACGGACGGACTACAAATGAGCAGTTCTTC. Its translation: CSVDGRTTNEQFF.

The V gene is TRBV4-1, the J gene TRBJ2-2; 7 positions match TRBD2. CDR1 and CDR2 from the germline V gene are MGHRA and YSYEKL. With V trimmed by 3 bases and J by 5 bases, 3 bases remained unmatched. The CDR3 totals 14 residues. CDR3 sequence: CASSQGGETGELFF. The CDR3 region has the DNA TGCGCCAGCAGCCAGGGAGGGGAAACCGGGGAGCTGTTTTTT.

This clonotype was recorded a few times. The rearrangement uses TRBV20-1 and TRBJ2-7; D is possibly TRBD2 (7 bases). V was trimmed by 1 base and J by 7 bases, leaving 20 bases between them. Looked up from germline, CDR1 is DFQATT and CDR2 is SNEGSKA (reference sequence). The CDR3 runs to 15 residues. In nucleotides, the CDR3 is TGCAGTGCTAGAGGTAACCGGGGGGCCTCTACGGAGCAGTACTTC. Residues: CSARGNRGASTEQYF.

CDR3 residues: CASSYLDSLGTIYF. The CDR3 DNA reads as TGTGCCAGCAGTTACCTGGACAGCCTCGGCACCATATATTTT. The chain links TRBV6-5 to TRBJ1-3, with D possibly TRBD1 on 6 matching bases. V lost 2 bases, J lost 9 bases, and 14 bases lay in between. Germline CDR1 reads MNHEY; CDR2 reads SVGAGI. This CDR3 spans 14 amino acids.

This sequence joins TRBV6-1 and TRBJ1-5, with a tentative D call TRBD1 (5 bases). Germline V gene data show CDR1 as MNHNS and CDR2 as SASEGT. The V end lost 6 bases, the J end lost 9 bases, and 27 bases lay between the germline ends. The CDR3 has 17 residues. The CDR3 DNA sequence: TGTGCCAGCAGCCCCGGTATCTGGGACCGAGGTTTGGGGCCCCAGCATTTT. Translated, it gives CASSPGIWDRGLGPQHF.

This clonotype occurred a few times. V and J are TRBV10-3 and TRBJ2-2; no definite D call. This CDR3 region has 13 residues. Trimming removed 6 bases at V and 6 bases at J, with 11 bases between. From germline, CDR1 is ENHRY and CDR2 SYGVKD. The CDR3 DNA follows: TGTGCCATCAGCCCGATGGGTCCCGGGGAGCTGTTTTTT. Protein sequence: CAISPMGPGELFF.

This clonotype was seen a few times. The rearrangement uses TRBV7-9 and TRBJ1-2, with D possibly matching TRBD1 (5 bases). In germline, CDR1 is SEHNR, CDR2 FQNEAQ (reference sequence). CDR3 size: 14 residues. V dropped 1 base and J dropped 7 bases, with 13 bases sitting between them. The CDR3: CASSLDRTGAGYTF. The CDR3 bases are TGTGCCAGCAGCTTAGACCGGACCGGGGCTGGCTACACCTTC.

This clonotype occurred many times. The rearrangement uses TRBV20-1 and TRBJ2-5; either TRBD1 or TRBD2 may fit D (5 bases each). Per germline, CDR1 DFQATT and CDR2 SNEGSKA (reference sequence). V shed 6 bases and J shed 3 bases, with 17 bases lying between them. The CDR3 extends over 14 amino acids. The CDR3 is CSARPGRAKETQYF. Here the CDR3 DNA reads TGCAGTGCCCGTCCGGGACGCGCTAAAGAGACCCAGTACTTC.

This clonotype was seen a few times. V usage is TRBV20-1 and J usage is TRBJ2-1; tentative D call: TRBD2 (6 bases). The CDR3 extends over 14 amino acids. V lost 5 bases, J lost 0 bases, and 11 bases lay in between. CDR1 is DFQATT, CDR2 SNEGSKA, per germline (reference sequence). CDR3 sequence reads: CSAARDSSYNEQFF. The DNA for the CDR3 is TGCAGTGCTGCCCGGGACTCCTCCTACAATGAGCAGTTCTTC.

This clonotype showed up just a few times. J is TRBJ1-1 and V is TRBV5-1, with a possible D match to TRBD1 (5 bases). This CDR3 spans 14 amino acids. Trimming took 4 bases from V and 5 from J, leaving 15 bases between them. The V gene's germline CDR1 is SGHRS and CDR2 YFSETQ. The CDR3 DNA sequence: TGCGCCAGCAGCCAGGGACCAGAGGGTACTGAAGCTTTCTTT. Translation: CASSQGPEGTEAFF.

The chain recombines TRBV10-3 with TRBJ2-3; D remains unclear. The germline V and J ends were trimmed by 10 bases and 1 base, with 12 bases remaining between them. The CDR3 is 13 residues long. The germline CDR1 and CDR2 sequences are ENHRY and SYGVKD. CDR3 region: CASQQPGTDTQYF. CDR3 DNA sequence: TGTGCCAGCCAGCAGCCCGGCACAGATACGCAGTATTTT.

This clonotype was seen more than once but under ten times. The chain is built from TRBV7-9 and TRBJ2-1, with 7 nucleotides matching TRBD2. The germline gives CDR1 SEHNR, CDR2 FQNEAQ (reference sequence). This CDR3 spans 14 amino acids. The V gene end was trimmed by 5 bases and the J gene end by 4 bases; junction bases not matched to a gene: 5. CDR3 amino acids: CASSGSGIYNEQFF. The CDR3 bases are TGTGCCAGCAGCGGGAGCGGGATTTACAATGAGCAGTTCTTC.

V and J are TRBV7-9 and TRBJ1-2; D is possibly TRBD1 (5 bases). This CDR3 region has 15 residues. CDR1 is SEHNR, CDR2 FQNEAQ, per germline (reference sequence). Trimming cost V 1 base and J 7 bases, with 16 bases left between them. CDR3 in DNA: TGTGCCAGCAGCTTAGATAGGGGCCGGGTGTCTGGCTACACCTTC. This translates into CASSLDRGRVSGYTF.

The CDR3 sequence is CASSPPTTRDRANEQYF. The DNA of the CDR3 is TGTGCCAGCAGTCCCCCAACAACCCGGGACAGGGCCAACGAGCAGTACTTC. This chain joins TRBV6-1 and TRBJ2-7, with 9 bases fitting TRBD1. The germline V gene encodes CDR1 MNHNS and CDR2 SASEGT. Unmatched junction bases numbered 16, after V lost 5 bases and J lost 5 bases. This CDR3 has 17 residues.

This clonotype has ten or more counts. The gene calls are TRBV29-1 and TRBJ2-7; D is perhaps TRBD2 (6 bases). The CDR3 consists of 15 residues. CDR1 is SQVTM, CDR2 ANQGSEA, per germline. Trimming shortened V by 1 base and J by 3 bases, and 16 bases separated the two germline ends. The CDR3 reads CSVEGSGTPDYEQYF. The CDR3 nucleotides read TGCAGCGTTGAAGGTAGCGGAACGCCGGACTACGAGCAGTACTTC.

This clonotype was picked up a small number of times. V and J are TRBV25-1 and TRBJ2-7, with TRBD2 identical over 8 bases. Germline V gene data show CDR1 as MGHDK and CDR2 as SYGVNS. This CDR3 is 15 amino acids long. With V trimmed by 2 bases and J by 4 bases, 7 bases remained unmatched. The CDR3 is CASSEVNSGMYEQYF. The DNA of the CDR3 is TGTGCCAGCAGTGAAGTGAATAGCGGGATGTACGAGCAGTACTTC.